What follows are 17 T cell receptor beta chains derived from one specimen sequenced in a study of control samples from healthy donors and cancer patients. TCRdb keeps only in-frame clones here, not all; method: immunoSEQ multiplex PCR. The sample yields under 30,000 clones, 70% to 85% seen once. Sequenced sample: PBMCs. The receptor set was obtained from a man in his sixties with head and neck cancer.

CDR3 region: CSASAGRLLAKNIQYF. CDR3 bases: TGCAGTGCTAGTGCGGGACGCCTTCTAGCCAAAAACATTCAGTACTTC. This chain connects TRBV20-1 to TRBJ2-4; D might be TRBD2 (6 bases). Trimming shortened V by 3 bases and J by 0 bases, and 15 bases separated the two germline ends. The CDR3 sequence is 16 residues long. CDR1 and CDR2 from the germline V gene are DFQATT and SNEGSKA (reference sequence).

Note on this clone: Other DNA sequences from this sample encode an identical CDR3 as well. This sequence joins TRBV3-1 (or the pseudogene TRBV3-2) and TRBJ2-1; 11 positions agree with TRBD2. This CDR3 has 15 residues. The germline gives CDR1 LGHDT, CDR2 YNNKEL (reference sequence). Trimming removed 4 bases from V and 9 bases from J; junction bases left unmatched: 8. The chain's CDR3 is CASSPGLAEGGEQFF. CDR3 nucleotide sequence: TGTGCCAGCAGCCCGGGACTAGCGGAGGGGGGTGAGCAGTTCTTC.

A few counts support this clone. The chain has TRBV10-3 and TRBJ1-5; D not certain. CDR3 length: 16 amino acids. V lost 3 bases, J lost 0 bases, and 12 bases lay in between. The germline gives CDR1 ENHRY, CDR2 SYGVKD. The CDR3 sequence is CAISDSDGYSNQPQHF. The CDR3 DNA is TGTGCCATCAGTGACTCGGACGGTTATAGCAATCAGCCCCAGCATTTT.

A remark on this clone: Other DNA sequences in the sample encode the same CDR3. The V call is TRBV4-3, the J call TRBJ1-4; 11 bases line up with TRBD1. J gave up 6 bases and V 3 bases, and 0 bases lay outside the gene matches. Germline V lookup: CDR1 LGHNA, CDR2 YSLEER. The CDR3 has 14 residues. CDR3 in amino acids: CASSQGQGDEKLFF. The DNA of the CDR3 is TGCGCCAGCAGCCAGGGACAGGGGGATGAAAAACTGTTTTTT.

Only one count was recorded for this clone. The rearrangement uses TRBV14 and TRBJ2-7; 7 nucleotides align to TRBD2. The CDR3 loop spans 14 amino acids. The trim removed 4 bases at V and 1 base at J, leaving 4 bases unmatched. Germline CDR1 is SGHDN and CDR2 is FVKESK. The CDR3 DNA follows: TGTGCCAGCAGCCCAGCGGGGAGATCCTACGAGCAGTACTTC. Its translation is CASSPAGRSYEQYF.

This clone showed up just a few times. The rearrangement uses TRBV12-3 or TRBV12-4 and TRBJ1-5; D remains ambiguous. The V end lost 3 bases, the J end lost 5 bases, and 8 bases lay between the germline ends. CDR3 size: 13 residues. CDR3 amino acids: CASSFEYYQPQHF. CDR3 nucleotide sequence: TGTGCCAGCAGTTTCGAGTATTATCAGCCCCAGCATTTT.

The rearrangement joins TRBV7-8 to TRBJ2-7; 11 nucleotides agree with TRBD2. After removal of 1 base from V and 5 bases from J, the junction contained 10 bases not matched to a gene. The germline V gene has CDR1 SGHVS and CDR2 FQNEAQ. The CDR3 runs 17 residues. Here the CDR3 DNA reads TGTGCCAGCAGCTTAGGACTACTAGCGGGAGACTCAAACGAGCAGTACTTC. Protein product: CASSLGLLAGDSNEQYF. Supplemented by reference TRBV7-8 and TRBJ2-7, the full variable domain reads GAGVSQSPRYKVAKRGQDVALRCDPISGHVSLFWYQQALGQGPEFLTYFQNEAQLDKSGLPSDRFFAERPEGSVSTLKIQRTQQEDSAVYLCASSLGLLAGDSNEQYFGPGTRLTVT.

The V and J genes are TRBV19 and TRBJ2-4; 14 bases map to TRBD2. The CDR3 sequence is 15 residues long. Looked up from germline, CDR1 is LNHDA and CDR2 is SQIVND (reference sequence). With 2 bases clipped from V and 8 bases from J, the junction kept 2 bases outside the gene matches. CDR3 nucleotides: TGTGCCAGTAGTATAATGACTAGCGGGAGGGACATTCAGTACTTC. This codes for CASSIMTSGRDIQYF.

The CDR3 loop is CSASTGSSGIEEQFF. CDR3 nucleotides: TGCAGTGCTAGTACTGGGTCTAGCGGGATAGAAGAGCAGTTCTTC. V gene TRBV20-1 combines with J gene TRBJ2-1; 9 nucleotides agree with TRBD2. The CDR3 spans 15 residues. The V gene end was trimmed by 3 bases and the J gene end by 10 bases; junction bases not matched to a gene: 13. Germline V gene sequence: CDR1 DFQATT, CDR2 SNEGSKA (reference sequence).

In this sample, this clone turned up a few times. The chain combines TRBV29-1 with TRBJ2-1, with 7 bases matching TRBD1. The CDR3 is 12 amino acids. J gave up 4 bases and V 7 bases, and 4 bases lay outside the gene matches. CDR1 SQVTM and CDR2 ANQGSEA come from the germline V gene. The DNA for the CDR3 is TGCAGCGCAGGGACAGCTTACAATGAGCAGTTCTTC. Translating gives CSAGTAYNEQFF.

In its sample, this clone was seen once. This rearrangement joins TRBV11-3 to TRBJ1-1; D is possibly TRBD1 (5 bases). V lost 7 bases to trimming and J lost 1 base, with 16 bases between them. This CDR3 comprises 15 residues. Germline CDR1 and CDR2: SGHNT and YENEEA. The CDR3 sequence: CASNTGRPWNTEAFF. CDR3 DNA: TGTGCCAGCAACACAGGCCGTCCTTGGAACACTGAAGCTTTCTTT.

This rearrangement joins TRBV5-6 to TRBJ1-5, with D unresolved. Germline-derived CDR1 and CDR2 are SGHDT and YYEEEE. Trimming took 4 bases from V and 0 from J, leaving 8 bases between them. The CDR3 contains 14 residues. CDR3 DNA sequence: TGTGCCAGCAGCCGAGGGCATAGCAATCAGCCCCAGCATTTT. This translates into CASSRGHSNQPQHF. The variable domain in full, with the rest retrieved from reference TRBV5-6 and TRBJ1-5, is DAGVTQSPTHLIKTRGQQVTLRCSPKSGHDTVSWYQQALGQGPQFIFQYYEEEERQRGNFPDRFSGHQFPNYSSELNVNALLLGDSALYLCASSRGHSNQPQHFGDGTRLSIL.

This clone was detected once. J is TRBJ2-7 and V is TRBV18; TRBD2 agrees at 9 bases. The V gene's germline CDR1 is KGHSH and CDR2 LQKENI. The CDR3 runs to 14 residues. The V segment lost 2 bases and the J segment 3 bases; nucleotides outside the gene matches: 2. CDR3 DNA: TGTGCCAGCTCACCAGGGACTAGCATCTACGAGCAGTACTTC. It translates to CASSPGTSIYEQYF.

V and J are TRBV11-3 and TRBJ2-1; 8 bases line up with TRBD2. With V trimmed by 3 bases and J by 12 bases, 7 bases remained unmatched. The CDR3 contains 13 residues. The germline V gene encodes CDR1 SGHNT and CDR2 YENEEA. Here the CDR3 DNA reads TGTGCCAGCAGCTTGGGGCTAGCGGGCCCGCAGTTCTTC. Protein: CASSLGLAGPQFF.

The chain recombines TRBV9 with TRBJ1-1; weak D call: TRBD1 (6 bases). This CDR3 has 15 amino acids. The germline V gene encodes CDR1 SGDLS and CDR2 YYNGEE. The V end was cut by 0 bases, the J end by 6 bases, with 15 bases between. The CDR3 DNA reads as TGTGCCAGCAGCGTAGGGGGGGCTGAAAGGGCTGAAGCTTTCTTT. It encodes CASSVGGAERAEAFF.

This clone was detected only once. The rearrangement uses TRBV9 and TRBJ2-3, with 9 bases matching TRBD1. The J segment lost 1 base and the V segment lost 3 bases, leaving 12 bases of the junction unmatched. This CDR3 is built from 18 residues. The germline V gene has CDR1 SGDLS and CDR2 YYNGEE. The CDR3 coding sequence is TGTGCCAGCAGCGCTCCGACAGGGGGGTCGCGGGGCACAGATACGCAGTATTTT. Amino acid sequence: CASSAPTGGSRGTDTQYF. Using reference TRBV9 and TRBJ2-3 for the parts outside the CDR3, the full variable domain is DSGVTQTPKHLITATGQRVTLRCSPRSGDLSVYWYQQSLDQGLQFLIQYYNGEERAKGNILERFSAQQFPDLHSELNLSSLELGDSALYFCASSAPTGGSRGTDTQYFGPGTRLTVL.

This clone was detected only a few times. V gene TRBV27 combines with J gene TRBJ1-5, with D unresolved. Germline-derived CDR1 and CDR2 are MNHEY and SMNVEV (reference sequence). The CDR3 is 16 amino acids. Trimming stripped 6 bases from V and 0 bases from J, with 15 bases between. The CDR3 DNA reads as TGTGCCAGCAGCCATCAAGCCCAACTTAGCAATCAGCCCCAGCATTTT. Encoded protein: CASSHQAQLSNQPQHF.